This TCR beta chain derives from a study of T cell changes during pregnancy in multiple sclerosis. The assay was immunoSEQ multiplex PCR, and TCRdb's table has in-frame clones only and misses some. Of 45,000 to 55,000 clones in the sample, around 92% were seen once. The source was peripheral blood, collected after pregnancy. This clonotype originated in a female donor with multiple sclerosis, enrolled in a pregnancy study.

CDR3 protein: CATSKELGGPPLHF. The CDR3, as DNA: TGTGCCACCAGCAAAGAATTGGGAGGCCCACCCCTCCACTTT. This sequence joins TRBV15 and TRBJ1-6; D ambiguous. The CDR3 totals 14 residues. In germline, CDR1 is LNHNV, CDR2 YYDKDF (reference sequence). Trimming cost V 4 bases and J 11 bases, with 15 bases left between them.